This T cell receptor beta chain came from a study of molecular identifiers for immune sequencing clone quantification. The CDR3 runs to 16 residues. The germline gives CDR1 MNHEY, CDR2 SMNVEV (reference sequence). V dropped 6 bases and J dropped 0 bases, with 15 bases sitting between them. TCRdb analysed the PCR reads with MiXCR anew, one entry per CDR3 protein. The data contain 20,000 or so distinct CDR3 sequences, over 20% of them singletons. This clonotype was detected only a few times. Material: naive CD8+ T cells from blood, with Jurkat cell RNA spiked in. Subset: FACS-sorted CD8+CD4-CCR7+CD45RA+ naive T cells. This chain connects TRBV27 to TRBJ1-5; the D is unclear. This clonotype was obtained from a human donor in good health. Some libraries in this study had Jurkat cell RNA spiked in. The CDR3 reads CASRGGRPYSNQPQHF. For the CDR3, the DNA is TGTGCCAGCAGGGGAGGGCGGCCCTATAGCAATCAGCCCCAGCATTTT.